Presented here are 9 T cell receptor beta chains from one specimen sequenced in a study of identical twins. TCRdb reanalysed the 5' RACE reads using MiXCR and keeps one entry per CDR3 protein. The repertoire has 690,000 or so distinct CDR3 sequences, less than 10% of them found once; the top ten carry about 0.98%. These data also formed part of another study, on yellow fever vaccine responses in identical twins.

The sequenced material came from PBMCs. These TCRs come from a young woman in good health.

Ten or more counts support this clonotype. The genes are TRBV10-3 and TRBJ2-5; 8 bases map to TRBD1. The V and J ends lost 4 bases and 0 bases, in that order; junction bases with no gene match: 1. This CDR3 has 14 amino acids. Germline CDR1 ENHRY, CDR2 SYGVKD. The CDR3: CAISGDRNQETQYF. The CDR3 DNA follows: TGTGCCATCAGTGGGGACAGGAACCAAGAGACCCAGTACTTC.

J is TRBJ2-2 and V is TRBV5-1, with 12 bases lining up with TRBD2. V shed 4 bases, J shed 6 bases, and the junction held 10 bases outside the gene matches. This CDR3 is 17 amino acids long. CDR1 and CDR2 from the germline V gene are SGHRS and YFSETQ. The CDR3: CASSPNLLAGGPGELFF. The CDR3, as DNA: TGCGCCAGCAGCCCCAACCTTCTAGCGGGGGGGCCCGGGGAGCTGTTTTTT.

The rearrangement uses TRBV20-1 and TRBJ2-4, with D possibly matching TRBD1 (6 bases). The CDR3 has 15 amino acids. CDR1 DFQATT and CDR2 SNEGSKA come from the germline V gene (reference sequence). Trimming shortened V by 6 bases and J by 0 bases, and 15 bases separated the two germline ends. For the CDR3, the DNA is TGCAGTGCAATAGACAGGCTGCTAGCCAAAAACATTCAGTACTTC. This codes for CSAIDRLLAKNIQYF.

V and J are TRBV3-1 and TRBJ2-7, with 8 bases lining up with TRBD1. Germline V gene data show CDR1 as LGHDT and CDR2 as YNNKEL (reference sequence). This CDR3 spans 16 amino acids. Unmatched junction bases numbered 14, after V lost 4 bases and J lost 6 bases. CDR3 amino acids: CASSPPKPNRGAEQYF. The DNA for the CDR3 is TGTGCCAGCAGCCCACCCAAGCCAAACAGGGGGGCCGAGCAGTACTTC.

This chain links TRBV4-2 with TRBJ2-7, with 8 bases identical to TRBD2. This CDR3 comprises 14 residues. With 1 base clipped from V and 5 bases from J, the junction kept 4 bases outside the gene matches. CDR1 and CDR2 (germline): LGHNA, YNFKEQ. CDR3 sequence: CASSQATSGNEQYF. The CDR3 nucleotides read TGTGCCAGCAGCCAAGCCACTAGCGGAAACGAGCAGTACTTC.

The rearrangement links TRBV29-1 to TRBJ2-1; D is ambiguous. The germline V and J ends were trimmed by 7 bases and 2 bases, with 15 bases remaining between them. CDR3 length: 14 residues. Germline CDR1 is SQVTM and CDR2 is ANQGSEA. CDR3 sequence: CSAATASTYNEQFF. Written as DNA, the CDR3 is TGCAGCGCCGCAACAGCTTCCACCTACAATGAGCAGTTCTTC.

The J gene is TRBJ2-7, the V gene TRBV29-1, with D maybe TRBD1 (5 bases). Looked up from germline, CDR1 is SQVTM and CDR2 is ANQGSEA. The CDR3 length is 14 residues. V shed 3 bases and J shed 0 bases, with 12 bases lying between them. The CDR3 reads CSVDGQGGSYEQYF. CDR3 sequence (DNA): TGCAGCGTTGACGGGCAGGGTGGCTCCTACGAGCAGTACTTC.

This clonotype was counted between two and nine times. The chain has TRBV12-3 or TRBV12-4 and TRBJ1-2; maybe TRBD1 (5 bases). The CDR3 extends over 14 amino acids. Trimming removed 3 bases at V and 8 bases at J, with 16 bases between. The CDR3 loop reads CASSFRRGGLGYTF. CDR3 DNA sequence: TGTGCCAGCAGTTTTAGGAGGGGTGGTCTGGGCTACACCTTC.

J is TRBJ1-5 and V is TRBV7-2, with a possible D match to TRBD1 (5 bases). V lost 2 bases, J lost 2 bases, and 10 bases lay in between. Germline V CDR1 and CDR2: SGHTA, FQGNSA. The CDR3 loop spans 15 amino acids. The CDR3 here is CASSLTPGRNQPQHF. The CDR3 coding sequence is TGTGCCAGCAGCTTAACTCCGGGGCGCAATCAGCCCCAGCATTTT.